There are many counts of the clone carrying this TCR beta chain. The antigen remains unidentified. The sample originates from a study of T cells in Graves' hyperthyroidism and ophthalmopathy. Overall study findings and caveats: From stable hyperthyroidism, ophthalmopathy was set apart by a 13 V-J model. Most thyroid-expanded clonotypes above 0.001 were also found in blood.

The authors deemed Graves' hyperthyroidism stable absent ophthalmopathy progression within 18 months. A roughly 10 ml volume of fresh peripheral blood provided the PBMCs. There were TCR beta CDR3 regions amplified from RNA transcripts. In the first-round RT-PCR of the TCR CDR3, the HTBI primer set was used. In TCRdb, the multiplex PCR reads were re-called with MiXCR into one record per CDR3 protein. The data show some 500,000 distinct CDR3 sequences, with approximately 15% seen just once and less than 20% held by the top ten. V dropped 2 bases and J dropped 0 bases, with 11 bases sitting between them. The CDR3 contains 16 residues. Germline V gene lookup returns CDR1 SNHLY and CDR2 FYNNEI.

The sequence was collected from a woman under 30 with Graves' hyperthyroidism. Sequencing was done on a sample of blood. This chain joins TRBV2 and TRBJ2-1; D assignment may be TRBD1 or TRBD2 (5 bases each). The CDR3 region has the DNA TGTGCCAGCAGTGAATTCGGGGCGAGCTCCTACAATGAGCAGTTCTTC. Amino acids: CASSEFGASSYNEQFF.